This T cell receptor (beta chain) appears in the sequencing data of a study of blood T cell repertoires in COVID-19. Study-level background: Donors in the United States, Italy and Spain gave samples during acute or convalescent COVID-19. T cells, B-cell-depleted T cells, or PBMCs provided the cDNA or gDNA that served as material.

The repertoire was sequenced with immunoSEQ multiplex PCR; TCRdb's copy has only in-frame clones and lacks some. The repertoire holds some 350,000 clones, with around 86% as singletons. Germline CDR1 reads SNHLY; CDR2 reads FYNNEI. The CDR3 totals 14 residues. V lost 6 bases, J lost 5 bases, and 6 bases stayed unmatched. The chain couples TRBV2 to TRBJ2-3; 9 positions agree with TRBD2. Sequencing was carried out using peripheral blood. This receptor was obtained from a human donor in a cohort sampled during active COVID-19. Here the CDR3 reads CASRGGREGDTQYF. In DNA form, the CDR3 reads TGTGCCAGCAGAGGAGGGCGGGAGGGAGATACGCAGTATTTT. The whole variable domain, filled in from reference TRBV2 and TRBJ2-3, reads EPEVTQTPSHQVTQMGQEVILRCVPISNHLYFYWYRQILGQKVEFLVSFYNNEISEKSEIFDDQFSVERPDGSNFTLKIRSTKLEDSAMYFCASRGGREGDTQYFGPGTRLTVL.